The 4 T cell receptor beta chains reported below all come from one sample, sequenced in a study of blood T cells in healthy people across ages. Using a J-beta primer mix together with a sample-barcoded 5' primer, a second PCR was run for about 6 to 11 cycles. In TCRdb, the 5' RACE reads were re-called with MiXCR into one record per CDR3 protein. This table holds over 950,000 distinct CDR3 sequences, about 51% found once. The specimen was blood. All receptors derive from a woman aged 60-75 years in good health.

This clonotype has more than one count but fewer than ten. The chain joins TRBV3-1 to TRBJ2-3; no firm D call. Germline-derived CDR1 and CDR2 are LGHDT and YNNKEL (reference sequence). V was shortened by 4 bases and J by 5 bases, with 16 bases between the two germline ends. CDR3 length equals 15 residues. CDR3 nucleotide sequence: TGTGCCAGCAGCCCTGCCCCAGCTAGTCGAGATACGCAGTATTTT. This encodes CASSPAPASRDTQYF.

The chain employs TRBV2 and TRBJ2-1; D perhaps matches TRBD2 (5 bases). The length of the CDR3 is 13 residues. In germline, CDR1 is SNHLY, CDR2 FYNNEI. V was cut by 7 bases and J by 3 bases, with 10 bases left in between. CDR3 sequence (DNA): TGTGCCAGCAACGGACTGATCTACAATGAGCAGTTCTTC. Translated, it gives CASNGLIYNEQFF.

Note on this clonotype: This likely comes from a read error, as the CDR3 has no conserved phenylalanine or tryptophan at its end. The chain uses TRBV11-2 and TRBJ2-3; 8 nucleotides line up with TRBD2. The germline V gene encodes CDR1 SGHAT and CDR2 FQNNGV. The CDR3 is made up of 16 amino acids. Unmatched junction bases numbered 16, after V lost 8 bases and J lost 6 bases. The CDR3 loop reads CASARNTGRARDTQYS. The CDR3 DNA sequence: TGTGCCAGCGCGAGAAATACCGGGAGGGCCAGGGATACGCAGTATTCT.

The J gene is TRBJ1-5, the V gene TRBV7-3; 7 nucleotides line up with TRBD1. Germline CDR1 is SGHTA and CDR2 is FQGTGA. CDR3 length equals 20 residues. Trimming took 1 base from V and 0 from J; bases not matched to a gene: 15. The CDR3: CASSLRNRGDTVYSNQPQHF. DNA for the CDR3: TGTGCCAGCAGCTTAAGGAACAGGGGCGATACAGTTTATAGCAATCAGCCCCAGCATTTT.